This TCR beta chain was observed in a study of glioma-infiltrating T cells after dendritic cell vaccination (dated by TCRdb to about 2016). Regarding the complete study: Of the roughly 15 glioblastoma patients in the cohort, all drawn from Phase I and II dendritic cell vaccination trials, 9 were newly diagnosed and 6 had recurrent disease. Autologous tumor lysate-pulsed dendritic cell vaccination was administered to the patients between the early 2000s and the early 2010s. To make the vaccine, monocyte-derived dendritic cells were cultured for six to eight days with IL-4 and GM-CSF and then pulsed overnight with autologous tumor lysate. Each patient got three intradermal injections of the dendritic cell vaccine, spaced at biweekly intervals, in the arm below the axilla. In glioblastoma patients vaccinated with dendritic cells, deep sequencing of TCR beta CDR3 regions served to measure the amount of tumor-infiltrating lymphocytes and to compare repertoires between tumor and blood. TCR sequencing metrics, including TIL content and tumor-blood repertoire overlap, were correlated with survival after dendritic cell vaccination. The full study reports these points: Higher estimated pretreatment TIL content predicted longer time to progression and overall survival after dendritic cell vaccination. The TCR overlap response model with three groups was called speculative and said to need prospective validation. The cohort was small and heterogeneous, only a few patients had full blood and tumor sets, and even fewer had initial-recurrent tumor pairs. No direct relationship between TCR clonality and survival was found, suggesting that a diverse polyclonal response may matter.

As concerns this clone: Its antigen is still unknown. No base quality information exists; no much larger clone differs at one position.

The time point label for this specimen denotes: after dendritic cell vaccination, including at tumor progression/relapse. To be selected, patients needed enough residual fresh-frozen tumor tissue and more than two years of available survival data. None of the glioblastoma patients carried an isocitrate dehydrogenase mutation, although molecular status otherwise varied. PBMC were collected before vaccination, two weeks after the third vaccination, and at tumor progression if progression occurred. The Qiagen DNeasy Blood extraction Kit was used to extract genomic DNA. TCRB CDR3 regions were amplified from roughly 1.8 ug genomic DNA, or all available DNA if less, using the immunoSEQ assay. The multiplex PCR relied on 60 forward primers for TCR V beta segments and 13 reverse primers for J beta segments. To estimate reads per starting template, synthetic control templates were spiked into each sample at limiting dilution. The Illumina HiSeq System generated sequencing reads of 87 bp. Turning to the authors' computational methods: PCR and sequencing errors were removed by merging closely related sequences with a nearest neighbor algorithm. TCR overlap was measured as the percentage of unique tumor TCR beta sequences also present in the same patient's peripheral blood. TCRdb provides this immuneACCESS table in a form limited to in-frame rearrangements. Some clones are lacking; in checked studies, under half of them reflect an unresolved V gene, and why the rest are absent is not known. That table supplies the V and J calls and clone size; D and trimming were determined from the DNA. In all, the sample holds about 24,000 clones, and roughly 89% of those were seen once. The ten most abundant clones make up around 2.9% of the sample.

Sequences were derived from blood, sampled after dendritic cell vaccination. The clonotype originates from a human donor with glioblastoma.

The CDR3 region reads CASSLVPGGVTEAFF. The nucleotide sequence reads TGTGCCAGCAGCTTAGTACCGGGGGGGGTCACTGAAGCTTTCTTT. The V and J segments used are TRBV7-2 and TRBJ1-1, and the D gene may be TRBD1, 5 bases matching. The germline V gene supplies CDR1 SGHTA and CDR2 FQGNSA. From the cysteine up to the phenylalanine, the CDR3 has a length of 15 residues. The retained sequence is limited to the CDR3, 45 bases, with the frame set at the first base. Trimming costs V 1 base and J 4 bases, and their ends lie 13 bases apart.